What follows are 18 T cell receptor beta chains derived from one specimen sequenced in a study of T cell responses to AZD1222 COVID-19 vaccine (dated by TCRdb to about 2021). The time point label for this specimen denotes: baseline before first vaccination. The treatment or condition label, read with the paper, signifies: meningococcal conjugate vaccine given as trial control. Library preparation used the immunoSEQ multiplex PCR assay. TCRdb retrieved this table from immuneACCESS and kept in-frame rearrangements only. Not all clones are present; in checked studies, unresolved V genes account for under half, and no reason is known for the remainder. In this sample the table shows about 100,000 clones, about 89% of which occur a single time. The ten biggest clones cover more than 3.5% of the sample. The source was peripheral blood, collected on day 0 of MenACWY control vaccination. These TCRs come from an adult in good health.

This chain uses TRBV9 with TRBJ2-5; perhaps TRBD1 as D (5 bases). V lost 0 bases, J lost 7 bases, and 13 bases lay in between. The CDR3 totals 14 residues. CDR1 is SGDLS and CDR2 is YYNGEE in the germline V gene. The CDR3 DNA reads TGTGCCAGCAGCGTAGATGACAGTTCCTTGACCCAGTACTTC. Its translation: CASSVDDSSLTQYF.

The chain is built from TRBV6-2 or TRBV6-3 and TRBJ2-5; D possibly corresponds to TRBD2 (5 bases). Germline V CDR1 and CDR2: MNHEY, SVGEGT. The CDR3 loop spans 12 amino acids. V lost 3 bases and J lost 9, with 11 bases in between. CDR3 protein: CASSYLEGSQYF. The DNA for the CDR3 is TGTGCCAGCAGTTATCTCGAGGGCTCCCAGTACTTC.

The chain uses TRBV19 and TRBJ1-5, with a possible D match to TRBD1 (5 bases). This CDR3 contains 13 residues. V was pared by 3 bases and J by 11 bases, with 14 bases between. Germline V CDR1 and CDR2: LNHDA, SQIVND (reference sequence). The CDR3: CASSISDKGTQHF. The CDR3 DNA reads as TGTGCCAGTAGTATCTCGGACAAAGGAACCCAGCATTTT. Using reference TRBV19 and TRBJ1-5 for the parts outside the CDR3, the full variable domain is DGGITQSPKYLFRKEGQNVTLSCEQNLNHDAMYWYRQDPGQGLRLIYYSQIVNDFQKGDIAEGYSVSREKKESFPLTVTSAQKNPTAFYLCASSISDKGTQHFGDGTRLSIL.

The chain employs TRBV2 and TRBJ2-6; TRBD1 matches 7 bases. V was clipped by 6 bases and J by 4 bases; unmatched bases: 3. This CDR3 is built from 14 residues. CDR1 is SNHLY and CDR2 is FYNNEI in the germline V gene. The CDR3, as DNA: TGTGCCAGCAGCGGACAGGTGGGGGCCAACGTCCTGACTTTC. It yields the protein CASSGQVGANVLTF.

This rearrangement joins TRBV11-2 to TRBJ2-3; a possible D gene is TRBD2 (6 bases). With 3 bases removed from V and 4 bases from J, the gap between germline ends came to 8 bases. Germline V lookup: CDR1 SGHAT, CDR2 FQNNGV. The CDR3 is 13 amino acids. The CDR3 DNA reads as TGTGCCAGCAGCTTCGGACTATCAGATACGCAGTATTTT. Protein: CASSFGLSDTQYF.

The CDR3 bases are TGTGCCAGCAGCCCCGGGACCCTCCGGGACTATGGCTACACCTTC. The encoded protein is CASSPGTLRDYGYTF. The chain is built from TRBV11-1 and TRBJ1-2, with D perhaps matching TRBD1 (5 bases). Germline CDR1 is SGHAT and CDR2 is FQDESV (reference sequence). V was trimmed by 5 bases and J by 3 bases, leaving 16 bases between them. This CDR3 is 15 amino acids long.

This clone has a handful of counts. The genes are TRBV19 and TRBJ1-4, with TRBD1 matching over 7 bases. V lost 6 bases to trimming and J lost 10 bases; unmatched junction nucleotides: 14. The CDR3 covers 15 residues. Germline assignment: CDR1 LNHDA and CDR2 SQIVND (reference sequence). This CDR3 reads CASRRPGQPWGKLFF. CDR3 DNA: TGTGCCAGTAGAAGGCCGGGACAGCCTTGGGGAAAACTGTTTTTT.

This sequence joins TRBV7-9 and TRBJ2-1, with 12 bases matching TRBD2. Germline values: CDR1 SEHNR, CDR2 FQNEAQ (reference sequence). This CDR3 has 12 residues. V lost 7 bases, J lost 15 bases, and 7 bases stayed unmatched. CDR3 residues: CASTLAGGPGFF. CDR3 DNA sequence: TGTGCCAGCACCCTAGCGGGAGGGCCGGGGTTCTTC.

This rearrangement joins TRBV5-1 to TRBJ1-1; maybe TRBD1 (5 bases). The length of the CDR3 is 14 residues. V was shortened by 5 bases and J by 5 bases, with 16 bases between the two germline ends. The germline V gene has CDR1 SGHRS and CDR2 YFSETQ. DNA of the CDR3: TGCGCCAGCAGTCCTCGGGGGGTTTTAACTGAAGCTTTCTTT. Residues: CASSPRGVLTEAFF.

DNA for the CDR3: TGTGCCCGACAGGGGACGGGCTACACCTTC. Its translation is CARQGTGYTF. The J gene is TRBJ1-2, the V gene TRBV30; 8 bases agree with TRBD1. J lost 8 bases, V lost 8 bases, and 4 bases had no gene match. Germline V gene data show CDR1 as GTSNPN and CDR2 as SVGIG (reference sequence). The CDR3 has 10 amino acids.

This clone was found once. CDR3: CASSVDGDDGYTF. The CDR3 DNA follows: TGTGCCAGCAGTGTGGACGGGGATGACGGCTACACCTTC. The chain couples TRBV6-2 or TRBV6-3 to TRBJ1-2; D unclear. With 5 bases removed from V and 8 bases from J, the gap between germline ends came to 15 bases. The CDR3 has 13 amino acids. From germline, CDR1 is MNHEY and CDR2 SVGEGT.

J is TRBJ1-3 and V is TRBV6-6; tentative D call: TRBD1 (6 bases). This CDR3 contains 15 residues. Trimming removed 0 bases from V and 3 bases from J, with 9 bases in between. CDR1 and CDR2 from the germline V gene are MNHNY and SVGAGI (reference sequence). Written as DNA, the CDR3 is TGTGCCAGCAGTTACTCGACAGGTCGTGGAAACACCATATATTTT. Translating it yields CASSYSTGRGNTIYF.

This chain links TRBV2 with TRBJ2-1; D might be TRBD2 (6 bases). This CDR3 is built from 14 residues. V shed 8 bases and J shed 4 bases, with 15 bases lying between them. CDR1 is SNHLY, CDR2 FYNNEI, per germline. The CDR3 loop is CASAAGSLYNEQFF. CDR3 nucleotide sequence: TGTGCCAGCGCGGCCGGGAGCCTGTACAATGAGCAGTTCTTC.

The rearrangement links TRBV7-2 to TRBJ2-1, with D possibly being TRBD2 (6 bases). V lost 4 bases to trimming and J lost 5 bases, with 15 bases between them. In germline, CDR1 is SGHTA, CDR2 FQGNSA. This CDR3 spans 15 amino acids. CDR3 protein: CASSSLPSGDNEQFF. The CDR3 nucleotides read TGTGCCAGCAGCTCCCTCCCCTCGGGGGACAATGAGCAGTTCTTC.

The rearrangement uses TRBV5-1 and TRBJ2-2, with TRBD2 identical over 10 bases. This CDR3 contains 16 residues. From germline, CDR1 is SGHRS and CDR2 YFSETQ. J lost 5 bases, V lost 3 bases, and 7 bases had no gene match. The chain's CDR3 is CASSSLAGVATGELFF. For the CDR3, the DNA is TGCGCCAGCAGCTCCCTAGCGGGAGTGGCTACCGGGGAGCTGTTTTTT.

The chain is built from TRBV10-3 and TRBJ1-3; D call uncertain. The CDR3 totals 15 residues. V lost 6 bases and J 4 bases, leaving 16 bases between the germline ends. Germline V gene lookup returns CDR1 ENHRY and CDR2 SYGVKD. This chain's CDR3 is CAISGGRGKGNTIYF. DNA of the CDR3: TGTGCCATCAGCGGTGGGCGGGGAAAGGGAAACACCATATATTTT.

This clone was observed once. The V call is TRBV3-1 (or the pseudogene TRBV3-2), the J call TRBJ2-5, with 7 bases identical to TRBD2. V lost 5 bases to trimming and J lost 4 bases; unmatched junction nucleotides: 4. Germline V CDR1 and CDR2: LGHDT, YNNKEL (reference sequence). The CDR3 spans 13 residues. The chain's CDR3 is CASSFSGGETQYF. The CDR3 nucleotides are TGTGCCAGCAGCTTCTCGGGGGGAGAGACCCAGTACTTC.

This clone is a singleton in its sample. The chain combines TRBV6-5 with TRBJ1-3; tentatively, D is TRBD1 (6 bases). CDR3 size: 14 residues. Trimming stripped 5 bases from V and 2 bases from J, with 10 bases between. CDR1 is MNHEY and CDR2 is SVGAGI in the germline V gene. CDR3 nucleotides: TGTGCCAGCAGTAGCCGACAGGCTGGAAACACCATATATTTT. Amino acids: CASSSRQAGNTIYF.